This T cell receptor (beta chain) was recorded in a study of shared clonotypes between healthy human individuals. This CDR3 has 14 amino acids. Trimming stripped 3 bases from V and 3 bases from J, with 12 bases between. Germline-derived CDR1 and CDR2 are KGHSH and LQKENI. Genomic DNA of each subset was evenly split across several immunoSEQ plates. TCRdb's copy holds only in-frame clones and misses some; the assay was immunoSEQ multiplex PCR. Among about 1.5 million clones listed, more than 95% were seen once. This clonotype originated in a young man in good health. V usage is TRBV18 and J usage is TRBJ2-7, with D possibly being TRBD1 or TRBD2 (5 bases each). Specimen: naive CD4+ T cells sorted from blood. Subset specified: CD45RA+ positively selected. Written as DNA, the CDR3 is TGTGCCAGCTCACCCCGGGACCAAAACTACGAGCAGTACTTC. It yields the protein CASSPRDQNYEQYF.